The 5 T cell receptor beta chains below were found in one sample sequenced in a study of cytomegalovirus exposure and HLA in healthy donors. Researchers ran the PCR with 60 Vbeta and 13 Jbeta primers. The assay was immunoSEQ multiplex PCR, and TCRdb's table has in-frame clones only and misses some. The sample includes about 180,000 clones, over 75% of them seen just once. The sequencing sample was made of PBMCs. The source is a man aged 55-75 years in good health and CMV-seronegative.

This clone has more than one count but fewer than ten. The chain joins TRBV6-6 to TRBJ1-1, with D maybe TRBD1 (6 bases). In germline, CDR1 is MNHNY, CDR2 SVGAGI (reference sequence). This CDR3 region has 14 residues. V was pared by 4 bases and J by 0 bases, with 9 bases between. CDR3 region: CASSSRGLNTEAFF. For the CDR3, the DNA is TGTGCCAGCAGTTCCAGGGGCCTGAACACTGAAGCTTTCTTT.

The chain couples TRBV9 to TRBJ2-5; 10 bases agree with TRBD2. The trim removed 0 bases at V and 2 bases at J, leaving 7 bases unmatched. Germline CDR1 is SGDLS and CDR2 is YYNGEE. The CDR3 runs 17 residues. The CDR3 loop reads CASSVDASGGLQETQYF. The DNA of the CDR3 is TGTGCCAGCAGCGTAGACGCTAGCGGGGGCCTTCAAGAGACCCAGTACTTC. Filled out from reference TRBV9 and TRBJ2-5, the complete variable domain reads DSGVTQTPKHLITATGQRVTLRCSPRSGDLSVYWYQQSLDQGLQFLIQYYNGEERAKGNILERFSAQQFPDLHSELNLSSLELGDSALYFCASSVDASGGLQETQYFGPGTRLLVL.

This clone occurred a few times. This rearrangement joins TRBV5-1 to TRBJ2-2, with D perhaps TRBD1 (6 bases). Germline loops: CDR1 SGHRS, CDR2 YFSETQ. The CDR3 spans 12 residues. Trimming removed 7 bases from V and 4 bases from J, with 8 bases in between. The CDR3 bases are TGCGCCAGCCGGGACACCACCGGGGAGCTGTTTTTT. It is translated as CASRDTTGELFF.

The chain links TRBV29-1 to TRBJ1-2; no reliable D call. The CDR3 consists of 12 residues. Trimming removed 1 base from V and 4 bases from J, with 7 bases in between. Germline assignment: CDR1 SQVTM and CDR2 ANQGSEA. CDR3 bases: TGCAGCGTTGAAGGGTGGAGCTATGGCTACACCTTC. As protein: CSVEGWSYGYTF.

V and J are TRBV28 and TRBJ2-5; 12 bases map to TRBD2. Germline V gene sequence: CDR1 MDHEN, CDR2 SYDVKM. Losses at the gene ends were 4 bases for V and 5 bases for J; bases not matched to a gene: 2. This CDR3 has 14 amino acids. Here the CDR3 DNA reads TGTGCCAGCAGTTCCCTAGCGGGAGGGGAGACCCAGTACTTC. Residues: CASSSLAGGETQYF.